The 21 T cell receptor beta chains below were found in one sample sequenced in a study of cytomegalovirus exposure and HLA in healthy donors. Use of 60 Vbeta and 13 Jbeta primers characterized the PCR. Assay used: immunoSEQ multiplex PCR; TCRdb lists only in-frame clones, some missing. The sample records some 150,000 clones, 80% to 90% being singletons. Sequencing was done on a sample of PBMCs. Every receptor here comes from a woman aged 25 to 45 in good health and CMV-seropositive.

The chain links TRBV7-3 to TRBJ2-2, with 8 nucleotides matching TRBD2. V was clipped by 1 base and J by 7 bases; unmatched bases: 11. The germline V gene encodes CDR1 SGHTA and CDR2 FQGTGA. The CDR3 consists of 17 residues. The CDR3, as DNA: TGTGCCAGCAGCTTAATACCTACTAGCGGAGGGGGCGGGGAGCTGTTTTTT. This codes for CASSLIPTSGGGGELFF.

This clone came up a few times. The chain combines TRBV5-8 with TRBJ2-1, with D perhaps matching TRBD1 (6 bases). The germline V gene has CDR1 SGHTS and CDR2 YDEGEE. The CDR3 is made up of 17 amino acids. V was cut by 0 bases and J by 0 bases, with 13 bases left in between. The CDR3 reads CASSLAAGASSYNEQFF. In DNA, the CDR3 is TGTGCCAGCAGCTTGGCGGCAGGGGCCTCCTCCTACAATGAGCAGTTCTTC.

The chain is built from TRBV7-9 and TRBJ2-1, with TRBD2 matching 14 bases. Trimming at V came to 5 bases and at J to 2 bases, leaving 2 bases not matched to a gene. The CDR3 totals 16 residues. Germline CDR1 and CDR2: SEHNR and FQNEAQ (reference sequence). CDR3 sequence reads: CASSGTSGGPYNEQFF. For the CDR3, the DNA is TGTGCCAGCAGCGGGACTAGCGGGGGACCCTACAATGAGCAGTTCTTC.

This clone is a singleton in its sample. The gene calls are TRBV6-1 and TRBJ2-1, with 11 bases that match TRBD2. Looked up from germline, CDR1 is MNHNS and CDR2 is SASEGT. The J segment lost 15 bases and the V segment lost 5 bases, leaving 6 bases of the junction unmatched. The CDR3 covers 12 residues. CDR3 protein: CASSLAGGLLFF. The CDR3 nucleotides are TGTGCCAGCAGTCTAGCGGGGGGACTTCTGTTCTTC.

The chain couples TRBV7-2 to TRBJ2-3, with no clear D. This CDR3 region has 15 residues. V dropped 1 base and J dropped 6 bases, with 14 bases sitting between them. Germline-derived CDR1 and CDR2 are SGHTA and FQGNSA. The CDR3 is CASSLGLTQVDTQYF. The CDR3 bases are TGTGCCAGCAGCTTAGGGTTGACCCAGGTGGATACGCAGTATTTT.

Here the CDR3 reads CASSRLAGPTFGITNEQFF. In DNA form, the CDR3 reads TGTGCCAGTAGTAGACTAGCGGGGCCAACGTTCGGCATTACAAATGAGCAGTTCTTC. V and J are TRBV19 and TRBJ2-1; 11 positions agree with TRBD2. The CDR3 extends over 19 amino acids. Looked up from germline, CDR1 is LNHDA and CDR2 is SQIVND (reference sequence). The ends lost 4 bases at V and 7 bases at J; junction bases unmatched: 18.

CDR3 DNA: TGTGCCAGTAGTATTGGCCCCAGGGATACGCAGTATTTT. Its protein product is CASSIGPRDTQYF. The genes are TRBV19 and TRBJ2-3; D gene uncertain. Germline loops: CDR1 LNHDA, CDR2 SQIVND (reference sequence). Trimming took off 3 bases at V and 6 bases at J, with 10 bases between the two ends. CDR3 length equals 13 residues.

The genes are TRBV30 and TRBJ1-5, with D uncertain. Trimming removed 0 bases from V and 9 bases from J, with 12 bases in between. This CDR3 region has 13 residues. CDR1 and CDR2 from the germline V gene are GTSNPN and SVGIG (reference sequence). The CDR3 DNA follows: TGTGCCTGGAGTGTACGGGAGGGTACGCCCCAGCATTTT. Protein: CAWSVREGTPQHF.

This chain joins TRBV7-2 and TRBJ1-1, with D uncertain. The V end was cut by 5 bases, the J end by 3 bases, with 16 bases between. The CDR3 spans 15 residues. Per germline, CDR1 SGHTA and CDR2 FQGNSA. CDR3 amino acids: CASSAIRIVDTEAFF. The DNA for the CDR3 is TGTGCCAGCAGCGCGATTAGAATCGTTGACACTGAAGCTTTCTTT.

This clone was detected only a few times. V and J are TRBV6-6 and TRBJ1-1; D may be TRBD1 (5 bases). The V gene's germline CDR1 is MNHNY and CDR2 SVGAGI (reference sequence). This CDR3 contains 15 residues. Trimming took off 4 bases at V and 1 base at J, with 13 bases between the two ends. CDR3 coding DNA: TGTGCCAGCAGTTGGTCAGGCGGGGCGAACACTGAAGCTTTCTTT. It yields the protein CASSWSGGANTEAFF.

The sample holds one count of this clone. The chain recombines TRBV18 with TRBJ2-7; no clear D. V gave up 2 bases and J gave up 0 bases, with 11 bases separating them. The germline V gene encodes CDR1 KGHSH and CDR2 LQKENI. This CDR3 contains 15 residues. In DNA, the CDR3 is TGTGCCAGCTCACCAGCCAGTGCAGGCTCCTACGAGCAGTACTTC. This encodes CASSPASAGSYEQYF.

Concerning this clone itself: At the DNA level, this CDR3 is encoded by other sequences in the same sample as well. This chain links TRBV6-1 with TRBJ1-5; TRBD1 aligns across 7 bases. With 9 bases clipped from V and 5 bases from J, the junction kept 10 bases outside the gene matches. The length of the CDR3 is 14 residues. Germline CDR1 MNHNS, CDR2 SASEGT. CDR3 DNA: TGTGCCAGACCCGGGACAGTCTGTCATCAGCCCCAGCATTTT. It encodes CARPGTVCHQPQHF.

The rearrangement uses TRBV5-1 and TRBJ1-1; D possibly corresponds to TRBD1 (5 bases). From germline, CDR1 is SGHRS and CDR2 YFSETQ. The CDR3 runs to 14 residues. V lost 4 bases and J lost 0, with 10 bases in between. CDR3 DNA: TGCGCCAGCAGCGAACAGGCTCTGAACACTGAAGCTTTCTTT. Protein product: CASSEQALNTEAFF.

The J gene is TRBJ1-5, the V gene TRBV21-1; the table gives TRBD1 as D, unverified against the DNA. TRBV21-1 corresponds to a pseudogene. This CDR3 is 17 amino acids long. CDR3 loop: CASNPAQVLDSNQPQHF. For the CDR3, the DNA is TGTGCCAGCAACCCGGCACAGGTTCTAGATAGCAATCAGCCCCAGCATTTT.

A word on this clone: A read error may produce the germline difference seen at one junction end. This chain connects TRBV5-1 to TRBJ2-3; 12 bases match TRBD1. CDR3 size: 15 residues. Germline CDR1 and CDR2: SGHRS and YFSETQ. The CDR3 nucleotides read TGCGCCAGCAGCCTGGGACAGGGGGCTGGAGATGCGCAGTATTTT. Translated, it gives CASSLGQGAGDAQYF.

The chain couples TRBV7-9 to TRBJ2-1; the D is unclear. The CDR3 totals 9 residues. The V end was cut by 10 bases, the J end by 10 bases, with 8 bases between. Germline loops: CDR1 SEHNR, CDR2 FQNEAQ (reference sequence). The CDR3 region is CATEVEQFF. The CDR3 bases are TGTGCCACCGAGGTAGAGCAGTTCTTC.

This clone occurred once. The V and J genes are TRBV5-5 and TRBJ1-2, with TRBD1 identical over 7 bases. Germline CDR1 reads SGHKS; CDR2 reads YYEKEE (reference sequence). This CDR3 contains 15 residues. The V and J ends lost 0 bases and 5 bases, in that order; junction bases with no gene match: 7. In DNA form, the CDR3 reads TGTGCCAGCAGCTTGGACGCAGGGGGGTTTTATGGCTACACCTTC. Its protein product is CASSLDAGGFYGYTF.

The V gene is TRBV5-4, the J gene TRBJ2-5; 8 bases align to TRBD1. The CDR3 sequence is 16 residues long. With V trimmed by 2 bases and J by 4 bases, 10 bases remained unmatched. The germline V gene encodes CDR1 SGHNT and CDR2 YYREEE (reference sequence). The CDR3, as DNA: TGTGCCAGCAGCTTCCCTTCAGGGGGCGACTCAGAGACCCAGTACTTC. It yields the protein CASSFPSGGDSETQYF.

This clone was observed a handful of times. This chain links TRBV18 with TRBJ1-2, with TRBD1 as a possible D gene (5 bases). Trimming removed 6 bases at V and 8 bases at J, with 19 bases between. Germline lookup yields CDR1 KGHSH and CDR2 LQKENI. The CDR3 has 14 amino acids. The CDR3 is CASSWQGRAYGYTF. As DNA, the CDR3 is TGTGCCAGCTCCTGGCAGGGCCGCGCGTACGGCTACACCTTC.

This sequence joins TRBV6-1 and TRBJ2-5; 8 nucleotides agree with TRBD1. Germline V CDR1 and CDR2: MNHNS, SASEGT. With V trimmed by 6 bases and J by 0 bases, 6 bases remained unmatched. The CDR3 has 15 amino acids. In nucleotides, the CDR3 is TGTGCCAGCAGCCTAGGGGACAGGAACCAAGAGACCCAGTACTTC. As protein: CASSLGDRNQETQYF.

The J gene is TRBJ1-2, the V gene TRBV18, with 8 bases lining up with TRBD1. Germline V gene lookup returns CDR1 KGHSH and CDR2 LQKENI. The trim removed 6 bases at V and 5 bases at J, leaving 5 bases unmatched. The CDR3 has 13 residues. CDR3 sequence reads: CASSQRQGYGYTF. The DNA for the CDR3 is TGTGCCAGCTCGCAAAGACAGGGGTATGGCTACACCTTC.